These 18 T cell receptor beta chains share one sample of origin, sequenced in a study of technical replicates of blood from several donors. TCRdb keeps only in-frame clones here, not all; method: immunoSEQ multiplex PCR. Of tens of thousands of clones listed, 80% to 95% are singletons. Specimen: PBMCs. The receptor source for this set is a human donor in good health. Some clones in this sample may be carry-over from other donors' samples.

J is TRBJ2-1 and V is TRBV5-1; D gene ambiguous. Looked up from germline, CDR1 is SGHRS and CDR2 is YFSETQ. CDR3 length: 17 residues. Trimming shortened V by 0 bases and J by 2 bases, and 15 bases separated the two germline ends. This CDR3 is CASSLAPTGGTYNEQFF. CDR3 coding DNA: TGCGCCAGCAGCTTGGCCCCGACTGGCGGAACCTACAATGAGCAGTTCTTC. Full variable domain (remainder filled in from reference TRBV5-1 and TRBJ2-1): KAGVTQTPRYLIKTRGQQVTLSCSPISGHRSVSWYQQTPGQGLQFLFEYFSETQRNKGNFPGRFSGRQFSNSRSEMNVSTLELGDSALYLCASSLAPTGGTYNEQFFGPGTRLTVL.

The chain links TRBV9 to TRBJ2-3, with 7 positions matching TRBD1. The CDR3 is 16 residues long. With 2 bases clipped from V and 6 bases from J, the junction kept 12 bases outside the gene matches. Looked up from germline, CDR1 is SGDLS and CDR2 is YYNGEE. This CDR3 is CASSVNPGDSRDTQYF. CDR3 DNA: TGTGCCAGCAGCGTCAACCCCGGGGACAGCCGCGATACGCAGTATTTT.

The chain recombines TRBV5-4 with TRBJ1-1; D is uncertain. This CDR3 region has 15 residues. The germline V and J ends were trimmed by 1 base and 0 bases, with 10 bases remaining between them. Germline V gene data show CDR1 as SGHNT and CDR2 as YYREEE (reference sequence). The CDR3, as DNA: TGTGCCAGCAGCTTGCCTCCGGGGATGAACACTGAAGCTTTCTTT. This gives the protein CASSLPPGMNTEAFF.

The rearrangement uses TRBV5-1 and TRBJ2-7; TRBD1 agrees at 10 bases. CDR3 size: 16 residues. Germline V gives CDR1 SGHRS, CDR2 YFSETQ. The ends lost 4 bases at V and 7 bases at J; junction bases unmatched: 14. CDR3 in amino acids: CASSPTKTGGKREQYF. The CDR3 DNA reads TGCGCCAGCAGCCCTACCAAGACAGGGGGCAAAAGGGAGCAGTACTTC.

This clone has a single count. The chain combines TRBV27 with TRBJ1-4; 8 nucleotides line up with TRBD1. The CDR3 has 13 residues. Unmatched junction bases numbered 2, after V lost 3 bases and J lost 8 bases. Germline CDR1 MNHEY, CDR2 SMNVEV (reference sequence). CDR3 in DNA: TGTGCCAGCAGTTTGGACAGGGCCGAAAAACTGTTTTTT. It yields the protein CASSLDRAEKLFF. Based on the CDR3 plus reference TRBV27 and TRBJ1-4, the full variable domain is EAQVTQNPRYLITVTGKKLTVTCSQNMNHEYMSWYRQDPGLGLRQIYYSMNVEVTDKGDVPEGYKVSRKEKRNFPLILESPSPNQTSLYFCASSLDRAEKLFFGSGTQLSVL.

The chain links TRBV6-5 to TRBJ2-2; D might be TRBD1 (6 bases). CDR1 is MNHEY and CDR2 is SVGAGI in the germline V gene. The V and J ends lost 0 bases and 7 bases respectively, with 12 bases between them. The CDR3 sequence is 15 residues long. The DNA of the CDR3 is TGTGCCAGCAGTTACTCTCGACAGGTCAGCGGGGAGCTGTTTTTT. Translated: CASSYSRQVSGELFF.

The chain employs TRBV5-1 and TRBJ1-2; 10 bases align to TRBD1. V trimming: 4 bases; J trimming: 8 bases; junction bases outside the gene matches: 8. Germline V gene data show CDR1 as SGHRS and CDR2 as YFSETQ. The length of the CDR3 is 14 residues. CDR3 coding DNA: TGCGCCAGCAGCACCGGGACAGGGGCTGACGGCTACACCTTC. Residues: CASSTGTGADGYTF. Drawing the rest from reference TRBV5-1 and TRBJ1-2, the complete variable domain is KAGVTQTPRYLIKTRGQQVTLSCSPISGHRSVSWYQQTPGQGLQFLFEYFSETQRNKGNFPGRFSGRQFSNSRSEMNVSTLELGDSALYLCASSTGTGADGYTFGSGTRLTVV.

The gene calls are TRBV5-1 and TRBJ1-5; D is perhaps TRBD1 (5 bases). V was cut by 5 bases and J by 4 bases, with 10 bases left in between. Germline V gene data show CDR1 as SGHRS and CDR2 as YFSETQ. The CDR3 extends over 13 amino acids. CDR3 in DNA: TGCGCCAGCAGACCAGGGCCTAATCAGCCCCAGCATTTT. Translated: CASRPGPNQPQHF.

This chain links TRBV6-6 with TRBJ2-5; TRBD1 is a possible D gene (6 bases). The CDR3 sequence is 15 residues long. The ends were cut back, 0 bases at V and 1 base at J, with 9 bases in the middle. Germline V lookup: CDR1 MNHNY, CDR2 SVGAGI (reference sequence). In nucleotides, the CDR3 is TGTGCCAGCAGTTACTCGCGACAGGTCCAAGAGACCCAGTACTTC. Its translation: CASSYSRQVQETQYF.

This rearrangement joins TRBV9 to TRBJ2-3; tentatively, D is TRBD2 (7 bases). Germline V gene sequence: CDR1 SGDLS, CDR2 YYNGEE. The CDR3 totals 15 residues. Trimming left V 4 bases short and J 4 bases short, with 16 bases between. The CDR3 DNA reads TGTGCCAGCAGCTCCTCTGGGGGGGGCCCAGATACGCAGTATTTT. It specifies CASSSSGGGPDTQYF.

J is TRBJ1-2 and V is TRBV5-1; the D is unclear. CDR1 and CDR2 from the germline V gene are SGHRS and YFSETQ. V lost 0 bases, J lost 2 bases, and 5 bases lay in between. This CDR3 comprises 13 residues. CDR3 residues: CASSLAGNYGYTF. CDR3 nucleotide sequence: TGCGCCAGCAGCTTGGCGGGAAACTATGGCTACACCTTC.

The chain is built from TRBV10-1 and TRBJ1-1; 10 nucleotides match TRBD1. The CDR3 totals 15 residues. Germline V CDR1 and CDR2: WNHNN, SYGVQD (reference sequence). The trim removed 7 bases at V and 5 bases at J, leaving 10 bases unmatched. The CDR3 here is CASMGGDRGETEAFF. Written as DNA, the CDR3 is TGCGCCAGCATGGGGGGGGACAGGGGCGAAACTGAAGCTTTCTTT.

V and J are TRBV4-2 and TRBJ1-5; TRBD1 matches at 7 bases. Germline V lookup: CDR1 LGHNA, CDR2 YNFKEQ. With 0 bases clipped from V and 1 base from J, the junction kept 6 bases outside the gene matches. The CDR3 has 17 amino acids. The CDR3 DNA follows: TGTGCCAGCAGCCAAGAAACAGGGGCCCCAAGCAATCAGCCCCAGCATTTT. It codes for CASSQETGAPSNQPQHF.

The chain employs TRBV7-2 and TRBJ1-2; D unclear. The CDR3 is 13 amino acids. The ends were cut back, 5 bases at V and 8 bases at J, with 15 bases in the middle. From germline, CDR1 is SGHTA and CDR2 FQGNSA. In nucleotides, the CDR3 is TGTGCCAGCAGCCCCAGTGAGGGCGGCGGCTACACCTTC. Protein: CASSPSEGGGYTF.

This clone has a single count. The chain recombines TRBV5-8 with TRBJ2-7, with D tentatively TRBD1 (6 bases). The CDR3 is 14 residues long. CDR1 is SGHTS and CDR2 is YDEGEE in the germline V gene. Trimming shortened V by 4 bases and J by 3 bases, and 14 bases separated the two germline ends. CDR3: CASSLKGHSYEQYF. CDR3 sequence (DNA): TGTGCCAGCAGCCTAAAGGGACACAGCTACGAGCAGTACTTC.

This chain joins TRBV5-1 and TRBJ2-1, with 9 bases identical to TRBD1. Germline loops: CDR1 SGHRS, CDR2 YFSETQ. V gave up 4 bases and J gave up 9 bases; unmatched junction bases: 17. There are 17 residues in the CDR3. The CDR3 coding sequence is TGCGCCAGCAGCGTGCCAACTAACAGGGGGCGCGCGGCTGAGCAGTTCTTC. It is translated as CASSVPTNRGRAAEQFF.

V and J are TRBV5-1 and TRBJ2-1, with 7 bases fitting TRBD2. The CDR3 consists of 15 residues. Germline V CDR1 and CDR2: SGHRS, YFSETQ. The V segment lost 4 bases and the J segment 7 bases; nucleotides outside the gene matches: 11. CDR3 DNA sequence: TGCGCCAGCAGCCCTAGCGGATTCTTACAAAATGAGCAGTTCTTC. It translates to CASSPSGFLQNEQFF.

The rearrangement links TRBV10-3 to TRBJ2-7; 10 positions match TRBD2. Per the germline V gene, CDR1 is ENHRY and CDR2 is SYGVKD. The CDR3 is 20 amino acids. V was pared by 0 bases and J by 0 bases, with 14 bases of the junction left unmatched. The CDR3 bases are TGTGCCATCAGTGAGTCGGCTAGCGGGAGATCCGGGTCTTTCTCCTACGAGCAGTACTTC. It yields the protein CAISESASGRSGSFSYEQYF.